This T cell receptor (beta chain) was sequenced in a study of T cells in Graves' hyperthyroidism and ophthalmopathy. Turning to the study itself: Peripheral blood sampling occurred at initial diagnosis, before any treatment.

There are many counts of this clonotype. Its antigen is currently unknown. Study-level results: Ophthalmopathy, which appeared later, was predicted by the model a median about 5.9 months before onset.

Germline CDR1 reads SNHLY; CDR2 reads FYNNEI. With V trimmed by 2 bases and J by 9 bases, 15 bases remained unmatched. The CDR3 contains 18 residues. RNA transcripts served as the template for amplifying TCR beta CDR3 regions. Researchers ran a first-round RT-PCR on the TCR CDR3 using the HTBI primer set. TCRdb itself ran the multiplex PCR reads through MiXCR, one entry per CDR3 protein. This sample has 450,000 to 600,000 distinct CDR3 sequences, with around 15% found just once. The PBMCs were sourced from fresh peripheral blood (less than 11 ml). The sample was blood. This TCR derives from a woman aged 40 to 50 with Graves' hyperthyroidism. The chain combines TRBV2 with TRBJ2-6, with 8 bases aligning to TRBD1. The CDR3 region has the DNA TGTGCCAGCAGTGAATCCGGGACAGGATTTTTTCCGGACAACGTCCTGACTTTC. Protein product: CASSESGTGFFPDNVLTF. Full variable domain (outside the CDR3, taken from reference TRBV2 and TRBJ2-6): EPEVTQTPSHQVTQMGQEVILRCVPISNHLYFYWYRQILGQKVEFLVSFYNNEISEKSEIFDDQFSVERPDGSNFTLKIRSTKLEDSAMYFCASSESGTGFFPDNVLTFGAGSRLTVL.